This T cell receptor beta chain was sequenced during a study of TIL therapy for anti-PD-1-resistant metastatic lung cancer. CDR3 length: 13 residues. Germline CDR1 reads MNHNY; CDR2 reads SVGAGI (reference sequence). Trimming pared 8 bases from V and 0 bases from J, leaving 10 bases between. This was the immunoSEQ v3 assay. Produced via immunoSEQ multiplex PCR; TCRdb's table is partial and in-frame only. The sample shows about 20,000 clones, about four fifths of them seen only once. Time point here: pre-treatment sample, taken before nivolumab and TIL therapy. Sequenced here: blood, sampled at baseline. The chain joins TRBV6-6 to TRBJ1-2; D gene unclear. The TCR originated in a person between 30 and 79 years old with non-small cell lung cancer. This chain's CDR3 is CASSAMANYGYTF. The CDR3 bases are TGTGCCAGCTCAGCCATGGCTAACTATGGCTACACCTTC.